This TCR beta chain is drawn from a study of blood T cell repertoires in COVID-19. On the study more broadly: Specimens from acute and convalescent COVID-19 originated in the United States, Italy and Spain. PBMCs, B-cell-depleted T cells, or T cells provided the cDNA or gDNA that made up the material.

In the study's own analysis: Reference gene primer amplification gave nucleated cell count estimates. Produced via immunoSEQ multiplex PCR; TCRdb's table is partial and in-frame only. V and J calls and clone size are as listed in that table; D and trimming were resolved from the DNA. The table shows more than 80,000 clones, with approximately 82% occurring only once. V lost 4 bases and J 1 base, leaving 11 bases between the germline ends. The CDR3 has 14 residues. The germline gives CDR1 SGHRS, CDR2 YFSETQ. The chain is built from TRBV5-1 and TRBJ1-2; D is possibly TRBD1 (6 bases). This clonotype was obtained from a woman in her sixties or seventies with acute or convalescent COVID-19. Sample: peripheral blood. For the CDR3, the DNA is TGCGCCAGCAGCAGATCACAGGGTAACTATGGCTACACCTTC. Amino acids: CASSRSQGNYGYTF.